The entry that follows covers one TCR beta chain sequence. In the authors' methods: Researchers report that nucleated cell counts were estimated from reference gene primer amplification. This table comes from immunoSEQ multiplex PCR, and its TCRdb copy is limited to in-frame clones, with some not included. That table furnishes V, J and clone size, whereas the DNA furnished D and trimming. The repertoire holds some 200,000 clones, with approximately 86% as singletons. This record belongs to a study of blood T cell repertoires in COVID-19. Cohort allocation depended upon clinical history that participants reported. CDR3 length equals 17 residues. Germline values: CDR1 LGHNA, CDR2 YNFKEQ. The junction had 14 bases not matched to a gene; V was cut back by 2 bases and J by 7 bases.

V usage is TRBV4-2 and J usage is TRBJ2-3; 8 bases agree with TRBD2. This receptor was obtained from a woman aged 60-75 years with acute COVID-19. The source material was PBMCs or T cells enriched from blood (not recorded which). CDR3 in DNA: TGTGCCAGCAGCCAACCCGGGACTAGTAATGTTCTTCATACGCAGTATTTT. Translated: CASSQPGTSNVLHTQYF.